These T cell receptor beta chains were read from a single sample in a study of CD8 T cells in Susac syndrome. MiXCR, applied by TCRdb to the immunoSEQ multiplex PCR reads, yields one record per CDR3 protein. The sample includes approximately 170,000 distinct CDR3 sequences, approximately 93% of them seen just once. The sequencing input was CD4+ T cells from PBMCs. These receptors were collected from a human donor with multiple sclerosis. The CDR3 runs from the conserved cysteine through the conserved F or W. D genes are given only for firm matches. Rows give clone size only sometimes, using once, few, many, or a class for an expanded clone.

j_gene,abundance,v_gene,d_gene,CDR3aa,CDR3nt
TRBJ1-3,.,TRBV27,.,CASSFKRASGNTIYF,TGTGCCAGCAGTTTTAAACGCGCCTCTGGAAACACCATATATTTT
TRBJ2-3,.,TRBV27,.,CASSPLGLTDTQYF,TGTGCCAGCAGTCCACTAGGGCTCACAGATACGCAGTATTTT
TRBJ2-7,.,TRBV5-4,.,CASTSGGADSYEQYF,TGTGCCAGCACCTCCGGTGGGGCGGACTCCTACGAGCAGTACTTC
TRBJ2-1,.,TRBV12-3/TRBV12-4,TRBD1,CASSSNPDRGLYNEQFF,TGTGCCAGCAGTTCGAACCCGGACAGGGGGCTTTACAATGAGCAGTTCTTC
TRBJ1-5,.,TRBV28,.,CASSLRQPQHF,TGTGCCAGCAGTTTAAGACAGCCCCAGCATTTT
TRBJ2-7,few,TRBV9,.,CASSAGGQGAGEQYF,TGTGCCAGCAGCGCCGGGGGGCAGGGCGCCGGCGAGCAGTACTTC
TRBJ1-5,few,TRBV3-1,.,CASSQGGGQPQHF,TGTGCCAGCAGCCAAGGGGGGGGTCAGCCCCAGCATTTT
TRBJ1-1,.,TRBV12-3/TRBV12-4,.,CASSRTEFTEAFF,TGTGCCAGCAGTCGGACGGAATTCACTGAAGCTTTCTTT
TRBJ2-7,.,TRBV2,.,CASSFVVAGDEQYF,TGTGCCAGCAGTTTCGTTGTCGCAGGAGACGAGCAGTACTTC
TRBJ1-2,.,TRBV5-4,.,CASSPWTADGYTF,TGTGCCAGCAGCCCGTGGACGGCTGATGGCTACACCTTC
TRBJ2-7,.,TRBV5-6,TRBD2,CASSPYGAGGPYEQYF,TGTGCCAGCAGCCCATACGGGGCGGGAGGGCCCTACGAGCAGTACTTC
TRBJ1-3,.,TRBV4-2,.,CASSQEIAGAGNTIYF,TGTGCCAGCAGCCAAGAGATCGCAGGGGCTGGAAACACCATATATTTT
TRBJ1-1,.,TRBV28,.,CASSYDSLQGPTEAFF,TGTGCCAGCAGTTACGACTCCCTACAGGGCCCCACTGAAGCTTTCTTT
TRBJ1-4,.,TRBV6-2/TRBV6-3,.,CASTDGRNNEKLFF,TGTGCCAGCACCGACGGGCGGAACAATGAAAAACTGTTTTTT
TRBJ2-3,.,TRBV28,TRBD2,CASYLAGADTQYF,TGTGCCAGCTATCTAGCGGGAGCCGATACGCAGTATTTT
TRBJ2-2,.,TRBV2,.,CASSNQGGTGELFF,TGTGCCAGCAGTAATCAAGGGGGCACCGGGGAGCTGTTTTTT
TRBJ2-2,.,TRBV4-1,.,CASSPRDRTTGELFF,TGCGCCAGCAGCCCCCGGGATAGAACCACCGGGGAGCTGTTTTTT
TRBJ2-7,.,TRBV30,.,CAWNRGTLGEQYF,TGTGCCTGGAACCGAGGGACTTTAGGGGAGCAGTACTTC
TRBJ2-7,.,TRBV7-9,TRBD1,CASSPPARDRDLSYEQYF,TGTGCCAGCAGCCCTCCGGCTAGGGACAGGGACCTCTCCTACGAGCAGTACTTC
TRBJ2-2,.,TRBV20-1,TRBD1,CSAMTGDYAGELFF,TGCAGTGCTATGACAGGGGATTACGCCGGGGAGCTGTTTTTT
TRBJ2-3,.,TRBV5-4,TRBD2,CASSPGGAGGPDTQYF,TGTGCCAGCAGCCCCGGGGGAGCGGGAGGGCCTGATACGCAGTATTTT
TRBJ1-1,.,TRBV3-1,TRBD1,CASSQGQGPFF,TGTGCCAGCAGCCAGGGACAGGGTCCTTTCTTT
TRBJ1-1,once,TRBV2,.,CASSEAIGGTTEAFF,TGTGCCAGCAGTGAAGCGATCGGGGGGACCACTGAAGCTTTCTTT
TRBJ1-1,.,TRBV12-3/TRBV12-4,.,CASSPLGGTEAFF,TGTGCCAGCAGTCCCCTGGGGGGTACTGAAGCTTTCTTT
TRBJ1-2,.,TRBV21-1,.,CASSKGPRTNYGYTF,TGTGCCAGCAGCAAAGGGCCGCGAACTAACTATGGCTACACCTTC
TRBJ1-1,.,TRBV28,.,CASSLGREAFF,TGTGCCAGCAGTTTAGGGAGGGAAGCTTTCTTT
TRBJ2-2,.,TRBV5-1,TRBD2,CASSLRSGSVGELFF,TGCGCCAGCAGCTTGCGTAGCGGGAGTGTCGGGGAGCTGTTTTTT
TRBJ1-2,.,TRBV7-8,.,CASSLAGVYGYTF,TGTGCCAGCAGCCTAGCAGGGGTCTATGGCTACACCTTC
TRBJ2-5,.,TRBV6-2/TRBV6-3,.,CASTQENSADQETQYF,TGTGCCAGCACTCAGGAGAATAGCGCAGACCAAGAGACCCAGTACTTC
TRBJ2-4,.,TRBV20-1,TRBD1,CSARGGTGGSGGIQYF,TGCAGTGCTAGAGGAGGGACAGGGGGCAGTGGGGGCATTCAGTACTTC
TRBJ1-3,.,TRBV6-5,.,CASSLRDGNTIYF,TGTGCCAGCAGTTTAAGGGATGGAAACACCATATATTTT
TRBJ2-2,.,TRBV3-1,.,CASSHSRLVTGELFF,TGTGCCAGCAGCCACTCAAGGCTCGTGACCGGGGAGCTGTTTTTT
TRBJ2-4,.,TRBV29-1,.,CSVLERAKNIQYF,TGCAGCGTTCTGGAGAGGGCCAAAAACATTCAGTACTTC
TRBJ2-5,.,TRBV5-1,.,CASSVPGQETQYF,TGCGCCAGCAGCGTGCCGGGCCAAGAGACCCAGTACTTC
TRBJ2-7,.,TRBV30,.,CAWRAPGLARGEQYF,TGTGCCTGGAGAGCCCCGGGACTCGCGAGGGGCGAGCAGTACTTC
TRBJ2-7,.,TRBV18,.,CASSLRDNYEQYF,TGTGCCAGCTCACTCCGGGACAACTACGAGCAGTACTTC
TRBJ2-7,.,TRBV20-1,.,CSASGPSYEQYF,TGCAGTGCTTCGGGACCCAGCTACGAGCAGTACTTC
TRBJ2-4,.,TRBV4-1,TRBD2,CASSSIALAGGSLAKNIQYF,TGCGCCAGCAGCTCAATCGCCCTAGCGGGAGGTTCTCTAGCCAAAAACATTCAGTACTTC
TRBJ2-7,.,TRBV18,.,CASSPNRPYEQYF,TGTGCCAGCTCACCAAACAGACCCTACGAGCAGTACTTC
TRBJ2-1,.,TRBV6-4,.,CASSAGQYNEQFF,TGTGCCAGCAGCGCGGGACAGTACAATGAGCAGTTCTTC